This entry lists 14 T cell receptor beta chains sequenced from one sample in a study of OX40 agonist ivuxolimab in advanced cancers. Produced via immunoSEQ multiplex PCR; TCRdb's table is partial and in-frame only. The data hold fewer than 70,000 clones, with roughly 80% observed a single time. The sequenced sample was CD4+ or CD8+ T cells sorted from blood, obtained in a trial of the OX40 agonist ivuxolimab. These receptors originate from an adult with an advanced solid tumor such as melanoma, head and neck, liver or kidney cancer.

The V gene is TRBV28, the J gene TRBJ1-2; the D is unclear. CDR1 is MDHEN and CDR2 is SYDVKM in the germline V gene. The CDR3 extends over 12 amino acids. The ends were cut back, 6 bases at V and 7 bases at J, with 12 bases in the middle. The CDR3 DNA is TGTGCCAGCAGCCGCATTTCTTTTGGCTACACCTTC. Its translation is CASSRISFGYTF.

This clone was counted between two and nine times. This chain connects TRBV7-2 to TRBJ2-7, with D uncertain. Trimming pared 1 base from V and 3 bases from J, leaving 25 bases between. The length of the CDR3 is 19 residues. Germline V gene sequence: CDR1 SGHTA, CDR2 FQGNSA. CDR3 sequence reads: CASSLVSGVTPVEYYEQYF. CDR3 DNA sequence: TGTGCCAGCAGCTTAGTATCTGGGGTGACTCCCGTAGAGTACTACGAGCAGTACTTC.

In its sample, this clone was seen once. V and J are TRBV7-9 and TRBJ1-2, with a possible D match to TRBD1 (5 bases). V shed 5 bases and J shed 4 bases, with 17 bases lying between them. The CDR3 is made up of 15 amino acids. Germline values: CDR1 SEHNR, CDR2 FQNEAQ (reference sequence). CDR3 region: CASSRKDEGLYGYTF. Here the CDR3 DNA reads TGTGCCAGCAGCCGAAAGGACGAGGGGCTCTATGGCTACACCTTC.

This clone has only one observation. The chain employs TRBV7-2 and TRBJ2-7, with D unclear. The CDR3 contains 12 residues. CDR1 and CDR2 from the germline V gene are SGHTA and FQGNSA. Trimming stripped 5 bases from V and 5 bases from J, with 10 bases between. Here the CDR3 DNA reads TGTGCCAGCAGCAAGGGTGTCCACGAGCAGTACTTC. This sequence encodes CASSKGVHEQYF.

This clone has just one count. CDR3 loop: CASSQETDTEAFF. CDR3 bases: TGCGCCAGCAGCCAAGAAACAGACACTGAAGCTTTCTTT. The V and J genes are TRBV4-3 and TRBJ1-1; D is unresolved. Trimming pared 0 bases from V and 3 bases from J, leaving 5 bases between. Germline V gives CDR1 LGHNA, CDR2 YSLEER. CDR3 length: 13 residues.

Only one count was recorded for this clone. The V and J genes are TRBV29-1 and TRBJ1-1; D might be TRBD1 (6 bases). Between the trimmed V and J ends, which lost 0 bases and 4 bases, there was a span of 15 bases. CDR1 is SQVTM and CDR2 is ANQGSEA in the germline V gene. The CDR3 is 15 residues long. CDR3: CSVEDEGGASTEAFF. In DNA, the CDR3 is TGCAGCGTTGAAGACGAGGGGGGGGCAAGCACTGAAGCTTTCTTT.

This clone was observed a few times. This chain uses TRBV6-1 with TRBJ2-5; no clear D. The CDR3 extends over 15 amino acids. The V end was cut by 4 bases, the J end by 4 bases, with 16 bases between. Germline CDR1 and CDR2: MNHNS and SASEGT. CDR3 residues: CASSASGHPSETQYF. Written as DNA, the CDR3 is TGTGCCAGCAGTGCCTCGGGCCACCCCTCAGAGACCCAGTACTTC.

This chain links TRBV28 with TRBJ2-2, with a possible D match to TRBD1 (6 bases). Trimming pared 4 bases from V and 7 bases from J, leaving 10 bases between. CDR3 length: 13 residues. The germline V gene encodes CDR1 MDHEN and CDR2 SYDVKM. Here the CDR3 DNA reads TGTGCCAGCAGTTCAGGGGACGGCGGGGAGCTGTTTTTT. It translates to CASSSGDGGELFF.

Sample share makes this clone medium-sized. The V and J genes are TRBV2 and TRBJ2-2; D is ambiguous. The germline V gene encodes CDR1 SNHLY and CDR2 FYNNEI. V was clipped by 1 base and J by 1 base, with 1 base between them. The CDR3 is made up of 13 amino acids. The CDR3 is CASSEGNTGELFF. The CDR3 region has the DNA TGTGCCAGCAGTGAAGGGAACACCGGGGAGCTGTTTTTT.

This rearrangement joins TRBV6-5 to TRBJ2-7; TRBD1 matches at 9 bases. The CDR3 has 15 residues. J lost 6 bases, V lost 2 bases, and 8 bases had no gene match. The germline V gene has CDR1 MNHEY and CDR2 SVGAGI. The CDR3 sequence is CASSYARDRVSEQYF. CDR3 bases: TGTGCCAGCAGTTACGCCCGGGACAGGGTGTCCGAGCAGTACTTC.

V is TRBV30 and J is TRBJ1-4; maybe TRBD1 (5 bases). Germline values: CDR1 GTSNPN, CDR2 SVGIG (reference sequence). This CDR3 has 14 amino acids. V was pared by 3 bases and J by 8 bases, with 16 bases between. CDR3 amino acids: CAWRSTGLGEKLFF. CDR3 coding DNA: TGTGCCTGGAGATCCACGGGACTCGGGGAAAAACTGTTTTTT.

CDR3 sequence (DNA): TGTGCCAGCAGCCAAGACCCGAGGCGGCTGGATCCCTATGGCTACACCTTC. This encodes CASSQDPRRLDPYGYTF. The chain uses TRBV14 and TRBJ1-2, with unresolved D. This CDR3 has 17 residues. Germline assignment: CDR1 SGHDN and CDR2 FVKESK. With 0 bases removed from V and 4 bases from J, the gap between germline ends came to 18 bases.

This sequence joins TRBV28 and TRBJ2-7; D gene unclear. The ends were cut back, 3 bases at V and 0 bases at J, with 6 bases in the middle. Germline assignment: CDR1 MDHEN and CDR2 SYDVKM. The CDR3 is 13 amino acids. As DNA, the CDR3 is TGTGCCAGCAGTTTCCCCCACTCCTACGAGCAGTACTTC. This encodes CASSFPHSYEQYF.

This chain joins TRBV28 and TRBJ1-2; 8 positions match TRBD1. CDR1 and CDR2 (germline): MDHEN, SYDVKM. J lost 4 bases, V lost 4 bases, and 11 bases had no gene match. The CDR3 length is 16 residues. The CDR3 here is CASSSDSRGLAYGYTF. CDR3 nucleotides: TGTGCCAGCAGTTCCGATTCCAGGGGGCTTGCCTATGGCTACACCTTC.